The 2 T cell receptor beta chains in this list originate from one sample, sequenced in a study of response to subunit inactivated influenza vaccine. MiXCR, applied by TCRdb to the RT-PCR reads, yields one record per CDR3 protein. Of about 500,000 distinct CDR3 sequences listed, approximately 7.3% were seen once; the top ten hold under 15%. The starting material was PBMCs from blood, obtained less than 30 months after vaccination. The receptors originated from a man aged 50 to 69 who received an inactivated influenza vaccine.

V is TRBV5-1 and J is TRBJ2-5; TRBD1 agrees at 8 bases. This CDR3 contains 16 residues. Looked up from germline, CDR1 is SGHRS and CDR2 is YFSETQ. J lost 2 bases, V lost 0 bases, and 6 bases had no gene match. CDR3 DNA: TGCGCCAGCAGCTTGGGGACAGGGAGTGAACAAGAGACCCAGTACTTC. It codes for CASSLGTGSEQETQYF.

This rearrangement joins TRBV20-1 to TRBJ1-4; D not certain. V dropped 7 bases and J dropped 7 bases, with 4 bases sitting between them. The CDR3 length is 9 residues. Germline loops: CDR1 DFQATT, CDR2 SNEGSKA (reference sequence). DNA for the CDR3: TGCAGTGTGTGTGAAAAACTGTTTTTT. This encodes CSVCEKLFF.